Here is one TCR beta chain with its context. Its antigen is currently unknown. Researchers collected approximately 9.9 milliliters of peripheral blood from every single donor. Total RNA was extracted at no less than 5 micrograms per sample. The use of a sample-barcoded 5' primer and a J-beta primer mix characterized a second PCR of about 6 to 12 cycles. TCRdb reprocessed the 5' RACE reads via MiXCR and lists one record per CDR3 protein. The sample lists about 970,000 distinct CDR3 sequences; roughly half were seen once. This sample stems from a study of blood T cells in healthy people across ages. Study-wide results and caveats: Comparison with aged donors showed that long-lived donors had more naive CD4+ cells and higher diversity. Researchers report that TCR beta diversity correlated strongly with naive T cell percentage.

This CDR3 contains 13 residues. Germline V lookup: CDR1 KGHDR, CDR2 SFDVKD. V dropped 4 bases and J dropped 9; count of bases not matched to a gene: 1. This TCR came from a woman aged 60-75 years in good health. Sequencing was done on a sample of blood. The V call is TRBV24-1, the J call TRBJ2-2, with 10 positions matching TRBD1. CDR3 sequence: CATSDDRGRELFF. CDR3 sequence (DNA): TGTGCCACCAGTGACGACAGGGGGCGGGAGCTGTTTTTT.